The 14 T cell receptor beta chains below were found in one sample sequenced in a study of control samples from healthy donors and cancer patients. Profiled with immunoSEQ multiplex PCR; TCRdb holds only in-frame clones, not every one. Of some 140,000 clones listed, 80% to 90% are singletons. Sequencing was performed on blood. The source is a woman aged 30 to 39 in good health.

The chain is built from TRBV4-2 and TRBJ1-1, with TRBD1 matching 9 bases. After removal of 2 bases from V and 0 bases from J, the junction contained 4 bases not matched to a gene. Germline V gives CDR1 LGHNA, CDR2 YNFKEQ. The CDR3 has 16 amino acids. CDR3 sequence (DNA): TGTGCCAGCAGCCAACCCGGACAGGGGCTGAACACTGAAGCTTTCTTT. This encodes CASSQPGQGLNTEAFF.

The CDR3 spells CASSKVKSRSSRGVETQYF. CDR3 sequence (DNA): TGTGCCAGCAGCAAAGTAAAGTCTCGTTCGAGCAGGGGGGTAGAGACCCAGTACTTC. The genes are TRBV21-1 and TRBJ2-5; no check of the table's D call, TRBD1, against the DNA was made. TRBV21-1 is designated a pseudogene. The CDR3 is 19 residues long.

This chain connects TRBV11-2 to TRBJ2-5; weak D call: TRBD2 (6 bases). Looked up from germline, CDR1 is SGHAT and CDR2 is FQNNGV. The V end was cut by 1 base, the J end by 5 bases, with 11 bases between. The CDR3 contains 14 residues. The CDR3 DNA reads TGTGCCAGCAGCTTAGGGGCGGGACGGGAGACCCAGTACTTC. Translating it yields CASSLGAGRETQYF.

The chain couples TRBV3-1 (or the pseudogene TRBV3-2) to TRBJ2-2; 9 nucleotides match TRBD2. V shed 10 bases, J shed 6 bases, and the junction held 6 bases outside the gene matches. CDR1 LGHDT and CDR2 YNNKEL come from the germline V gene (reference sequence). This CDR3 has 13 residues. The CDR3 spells CATLAGEAGELFF. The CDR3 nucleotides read TGTGCCACCTTAGCGGGAGAGGCCGGGGAGCTGTTTTTT.

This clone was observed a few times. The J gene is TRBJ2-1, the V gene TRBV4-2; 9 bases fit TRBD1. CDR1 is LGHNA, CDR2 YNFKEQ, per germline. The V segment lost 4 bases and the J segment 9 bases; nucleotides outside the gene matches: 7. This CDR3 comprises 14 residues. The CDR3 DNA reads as TGTGCCAGCAGCCCCAGGACAGGGGAGGGTGAGCAGTTCTTC. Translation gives CASSPRTGEGEQFF.

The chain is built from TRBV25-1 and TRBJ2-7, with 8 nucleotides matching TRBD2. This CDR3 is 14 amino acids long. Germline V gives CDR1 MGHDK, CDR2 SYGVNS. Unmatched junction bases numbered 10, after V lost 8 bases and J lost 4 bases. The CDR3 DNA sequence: TGTGCCAGCGGACCTGGGACTAGTTCTTACGAGCAGTACTTC. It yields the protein CASGPGTSSYEQYF.

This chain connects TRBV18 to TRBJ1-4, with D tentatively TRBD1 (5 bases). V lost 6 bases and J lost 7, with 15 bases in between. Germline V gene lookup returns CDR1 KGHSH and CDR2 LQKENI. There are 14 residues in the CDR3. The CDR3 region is CASSTARDGEKLFF. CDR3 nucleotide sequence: TGTGCCAGCTCCACAGCCAGGGACGGTGAAAAACTGTTTTTT.

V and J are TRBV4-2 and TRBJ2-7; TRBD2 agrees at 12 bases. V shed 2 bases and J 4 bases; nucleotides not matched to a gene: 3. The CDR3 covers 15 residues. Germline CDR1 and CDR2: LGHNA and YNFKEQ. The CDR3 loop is CASSQLLAGGYEQYF. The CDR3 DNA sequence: TGTGCCAGCAGCCAACTGCTAGCGGGAGGGTACGAGCAGTACTTC.

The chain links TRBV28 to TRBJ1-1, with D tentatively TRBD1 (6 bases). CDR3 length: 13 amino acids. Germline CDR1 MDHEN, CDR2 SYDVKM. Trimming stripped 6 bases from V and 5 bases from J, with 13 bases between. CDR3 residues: CASRGAGVTEAFF. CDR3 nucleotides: TGTGCCAGCAGGGGGGCGGGGGTTACTGAAGCTTTCTTT.

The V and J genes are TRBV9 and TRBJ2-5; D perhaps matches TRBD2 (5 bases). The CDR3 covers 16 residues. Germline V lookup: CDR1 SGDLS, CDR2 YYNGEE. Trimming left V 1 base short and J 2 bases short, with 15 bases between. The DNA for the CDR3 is TGTGCCAGCAGCGTAACAGACGGGGTTGGGCAAGAGACCCAGTACTTC. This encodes CASSVTDGVGQETQYF.

Here the CDR3 DNA reads TGTGCCAGCAGCTCCCAGCTAAACTATGGCTACACCTTC. Translating it yields CASSSQLNYGYTF. The rearrangement uses TRBV7-8 and TRBJ1-2, with D uncertain. The CDR3 totals 13 residues. The germline CDR1 and CDR2 sequences are SGHVS and FQNEAQ. V was clipped by 4 bases and J by 2 bases, with 8 bases between them.

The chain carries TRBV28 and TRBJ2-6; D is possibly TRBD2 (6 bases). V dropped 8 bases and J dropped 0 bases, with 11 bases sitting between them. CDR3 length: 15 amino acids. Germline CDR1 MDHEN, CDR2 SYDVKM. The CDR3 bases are TGTGCCAGCCATAGGGAGGACTCTGGGGCCAACGTCCTGACTTTC. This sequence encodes CASHREDSGANVLTF.

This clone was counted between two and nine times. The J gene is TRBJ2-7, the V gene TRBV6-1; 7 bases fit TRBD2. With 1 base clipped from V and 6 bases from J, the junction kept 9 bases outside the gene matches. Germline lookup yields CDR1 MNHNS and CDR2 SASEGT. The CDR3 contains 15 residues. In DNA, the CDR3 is TGTGCCAGCAGTGAAGTGGGGGGAGGGCCGTCCGAGCAGTACTTC. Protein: CASSEVGGGPSEQYF.

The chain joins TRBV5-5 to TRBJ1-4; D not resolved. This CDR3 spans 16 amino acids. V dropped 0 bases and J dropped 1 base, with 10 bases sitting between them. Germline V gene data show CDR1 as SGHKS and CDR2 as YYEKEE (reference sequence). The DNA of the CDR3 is TGTGCCAGCAGCTTGGGGGATTACCGAACTAATGAAAAACTGTTTTTT. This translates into CASSLGDYRTNEKLFF.